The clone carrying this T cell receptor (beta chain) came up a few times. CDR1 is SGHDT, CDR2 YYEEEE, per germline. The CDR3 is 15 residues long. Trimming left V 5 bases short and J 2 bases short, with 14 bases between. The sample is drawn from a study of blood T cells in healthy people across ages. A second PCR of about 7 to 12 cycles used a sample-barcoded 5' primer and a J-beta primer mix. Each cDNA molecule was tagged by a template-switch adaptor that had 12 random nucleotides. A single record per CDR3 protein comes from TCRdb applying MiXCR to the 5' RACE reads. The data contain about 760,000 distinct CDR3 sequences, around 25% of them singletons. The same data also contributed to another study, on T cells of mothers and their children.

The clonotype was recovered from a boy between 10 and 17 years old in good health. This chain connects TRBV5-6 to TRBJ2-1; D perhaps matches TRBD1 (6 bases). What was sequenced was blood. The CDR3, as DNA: TGTGCCAGCAGGGTGTACAGGGACGCCTACAATGAGCAGTTCTTC. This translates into CASRVYRDAYNEQFF.